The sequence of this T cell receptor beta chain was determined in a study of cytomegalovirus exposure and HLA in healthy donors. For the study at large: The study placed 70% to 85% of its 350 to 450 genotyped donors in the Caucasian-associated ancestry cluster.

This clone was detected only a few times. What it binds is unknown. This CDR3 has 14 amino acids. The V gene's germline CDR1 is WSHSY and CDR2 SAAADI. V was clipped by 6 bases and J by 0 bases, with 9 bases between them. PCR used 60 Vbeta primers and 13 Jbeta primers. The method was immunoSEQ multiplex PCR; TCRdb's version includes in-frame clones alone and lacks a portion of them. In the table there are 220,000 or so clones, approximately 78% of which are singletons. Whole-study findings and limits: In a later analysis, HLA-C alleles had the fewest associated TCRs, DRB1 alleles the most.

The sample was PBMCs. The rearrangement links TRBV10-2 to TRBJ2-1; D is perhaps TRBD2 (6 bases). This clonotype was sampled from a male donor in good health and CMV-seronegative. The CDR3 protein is CASSQAGSYNEQFF. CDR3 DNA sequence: TGCGCCAGCAGCCAAGCGGGCTCCTACAATGAGCAGTTCTTC.